One sample yielded the 12 T cell receptor beta chains listed below, sequenced in a study of T cell responses to AZD1222 COVID-19 vaccine. The method was immunoSEQ multiplex PCR; TCRdb's version includes in-frame clones alone and lacks a portion of them. The data show roughly 170,000 clones, 94% seen once. The sample here was peripheral blood, taken 28 days after the second AZD1222 dose. These receptors were collected from an adult who received the AZD1222 COVID-19 vaccine.

This clone was detected only once. The V gene is TRBV13, the J gene TRBJ2-7, with TRBD2 matching 9 bases. This CDR3 is 15 amino acids long. CDR1 PRHDT and CDR2 FYEKMQ come from the germline V gene (reference sequence). The V segment lost 4 bases and the J segment 4 bases; nucleotides outside the gene matches: 8. As DNA, the CDR3 is TGTGCCAGCAGCTGGCGCGGAAGCGGGGGGTACGAGCAGTACTTC. Protein sequence: CASSWRGSGGYEQYF.

This sequence joins TRBV19 and TRBJ1-2, with 11 nucleotides matching TRBD1. J lost 4 bases, V lost 6 bases, and 4 bases had no gene match. This CDR3 is built from 14 residues. Germline V lookup: CDR1 LNHDA, CDR2 SQIVND (reference sequence). CDR3 in amino acids: CASSPDRGPYGYTF. The CDR3 DNA reads as TGTGCCAGTAGCCCGGACAGGGGGCCCTATGGCTACACCTTC.

This clone has just a few counts. The CDR3 DNA reads TGTGCCTGGAGTTGGGGGGGAGGACAAGAGACCCAGTACTTC. Translated: CAWSWGGGQETQYF. The rearrangement uses TRBV30 and TRBJ2-5, with 7 bases identical to TRBD2. This CDR3 has 14 residues. CDR1 is GTSNPN and CDR2 is SVGIG in the germline V gene (reference sequence). V trimming: 2 bases; J trimming: 2 bases; junction bases outside the gene matches: 5.

This clone was observed a single time. The chain employs TRBV7-9 and TRBJ1-1; D gene ambiguous. Germline CDR1 SEHNR, CDR2 FQNEAQ (reference sequence). The CDR3 is 13 residues long. V was shortened by 5 bases and J by 3 bases, with 10 bases between the two germline ends. The CDR3 DNA is TGTGCCAGCAGCCAAACCTGGGACACTGAAGCTTTCTTT. Protein: CASSQTWDTEAFF.

The V call is TRBV5-6, the J call TRBJ1-1; D possibly corresponds to TRBD1 (6 bases). Trimming stripped 2 bases from V and 8 bases from J, with 22 bases between. Germline CDR1 SGHDT, CDR2 YYEEEE. The CDR3 spans 16 residues. The CDR3 region has the DNA TGTGCCAGCAGCTTTCTATGGGGGGGCTCCTTTTCCGAAGCTTTCTTT. Its protein product is CASSFLWGGSFSEAFF.

This rearrangement joins TRBV4-3 to TRBJ2-4; weak D call: TRBD1 (6 bases). Trimming shortened V by 4 bases and J by 0 bases, and 13 bases separated the two germline ends. This CDR3 region has 16 residues. Germline lookup yields CDR1 LGHNA and CDR2 YSLEER. The CDR3 sequence: CASSRDISLAKNIQYF. The CDR3 nucleotides are TGCGCCAGCAGCCGGGACATCAGTTTAGCCAAAAACATTCAGTACTTC.

V usage is TRBV7-9 and J usage is TRBJ1-4; a weak D match, TRBD1 (6 bases). Trimming cost V 5 bases and J 2 bases, with 12 bases left between them. The CDR3 is 15 amino acids. Per the germline V gene, CDR1 is SEHNR and CDR2 is FQNEAQ (reference sequence). The CDR3 region is CASSPRGGTNEKLFF. The DNA for the CDR3 is TGTGCCAGCAGCCCGAGGGGGGGTACTAATGAAAAACTGTTTTTT.

The CDR3 coding sequence is TGTGCCAGCAGTTCCGGACAGGGGGGAGATACGCAGTATTTT. Protein: CASSSGQGGDTQYF. The chain couples TRBV6-4 to TRBJ2-3, with 10 bases fitting TRBD1. V was pared by 5 bases and J by 5 bases, with 4 bases of the junction left unmatched. This CDR3 comprises 14 residues. Germline lookup yields CDR1 MRHNA and CDR2 SNTAGT.

This chain uses TRBV11-3 with TRBJ1-6; no clear D gene. Germline CDR1 and CDR2: SGHNT and YENEEA. V gave up 1 base and J gave up 5 bases, with 6 bases separating them. The CDR3 has 14 residues. CDR3 in amino acids: CASSLGGNNSPLHF. The CDR3 DNA is TGTGCCAGCAGCTTAGGTGGTAATAATTCACCCCTCCACTTT.

This clone was picked up one time. The gene calls are TRBV2 and TRBJ1-1; tentative D call: TRBD1 (5 bases). Trimming left V 6 bases short and J 2 bases short, with 10 bases between. The CDR3 length is 13 residues. Germline-derived CDR1 and CDR2 are SNHLY and FYNNEI. The CDR3 spells CASRRQLNTEAFF. CDR3 DNA: TGTGCCAGCAGAAGACAGCTAAACACTGAAGCTTTCTTT. Complete variable domain (other parts from reference TRBV2 and TRBJ1-1): EPEVTQTPSHQVTQMGQEVILRCVPISNHLYFYWYRQILGQKVEFLVSFYNNEISEKSEIFDDQFSVERPDGSNFTLKIRSTKLEDSAMYFCASRRQLNTEAFFGQGTRLTVV.

The rearrangement uses TRBV5-1 and TRBJ1-1; D remains ambiguous. Germline V lookup: CDR1 SGHRS, CDR2 YFSETQ. The V gene lost 3 bases and the J gene lost 4 bases, with 10 bases spanning the gap. The length of the CDR3 is 13 residues. This CDR3 is CASSSASGTEAFF. As DNA, the CDR3 is TGCGCCAGCAGCTCGGCGTCAGGCACTGAAGCTTTCTTT.

This chain connects TRBV6-5 to TRBJ2-7, with 8 bases lining up with TRBD1. Germline assignment: CDR1 MNHEY and CDR2 SVGAGI. V lost 4 bases and J lost 2; bases outside the gene matches: 4. The CDR3 sequence is 14 residues long. CDR3 nucleotide sequence: TGTGCCAGCAGTTCAGACAGGGGCCCCTACGAGCAGTACTTC. Translation gives CASSSDRGPYEQYF.